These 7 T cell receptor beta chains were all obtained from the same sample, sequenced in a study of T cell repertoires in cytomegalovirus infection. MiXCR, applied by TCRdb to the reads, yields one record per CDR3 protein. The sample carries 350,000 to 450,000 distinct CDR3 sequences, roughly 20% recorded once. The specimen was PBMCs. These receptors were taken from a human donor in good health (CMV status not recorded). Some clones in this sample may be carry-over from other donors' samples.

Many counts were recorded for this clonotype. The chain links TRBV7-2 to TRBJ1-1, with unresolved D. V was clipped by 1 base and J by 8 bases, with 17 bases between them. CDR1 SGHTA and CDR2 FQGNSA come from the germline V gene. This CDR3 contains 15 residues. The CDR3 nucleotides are TGTGCCAGCAGCTTAGAAGGCAGGCCCGGGAGGGAAGCTTTCTTT. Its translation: CASSLEGRPGREAFF.

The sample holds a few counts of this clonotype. DNA for the CDR3: TGCAGTGCGGGGGACAGGGGGACTGAAAAACTGTTTTTT. It yields the protein CSAGDRGTEKLFF. The V gene is TRBV20-1, the J gene TRBJ1-4; 11 bases map to TRBD1. Germline CDR1 and CDR2: DFQATT and SNEGSKA (reference sequence). The ends lost 6 bases at V and 7 bases at J; junction bases unmatched: 4. CDR3 length: 13 amino acids.

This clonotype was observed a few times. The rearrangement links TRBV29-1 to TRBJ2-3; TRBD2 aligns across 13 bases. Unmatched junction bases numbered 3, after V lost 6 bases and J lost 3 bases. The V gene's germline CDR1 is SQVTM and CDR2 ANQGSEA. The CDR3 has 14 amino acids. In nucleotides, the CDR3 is TGCAGCGTCAAGGGACTAGCGGGGACAGATACGCAGTATTTT. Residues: CSVKGLAGTDTQYF.

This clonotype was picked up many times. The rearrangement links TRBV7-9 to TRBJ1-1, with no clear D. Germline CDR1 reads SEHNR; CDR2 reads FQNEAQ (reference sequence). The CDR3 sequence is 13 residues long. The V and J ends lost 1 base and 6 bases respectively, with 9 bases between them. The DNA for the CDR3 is TGTGCCAGCAGCTTAGGTACCGGACCTGAAGCTTTCTTT. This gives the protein CASSLGTGPEAFF. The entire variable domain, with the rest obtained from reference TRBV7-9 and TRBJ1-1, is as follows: DTGVSQNPRHKITKRGQNVTFRCDPISEHNRLYWYRQTLGQGPEFLTYFQNEAQLEKSRLLSDRFSAERPKGSFSTLEIQRTEQGDSAMYLCASSLGTGPEAFFGQGTRLTVV.

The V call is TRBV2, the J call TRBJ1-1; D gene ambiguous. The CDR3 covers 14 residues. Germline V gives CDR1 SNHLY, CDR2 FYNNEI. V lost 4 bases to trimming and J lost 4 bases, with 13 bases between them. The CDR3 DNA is TGTGCCAGCAGTGTTAAGACGTCGGGCACTGAAGCTTTCTTT. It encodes CASSVKTSGTEAFF.

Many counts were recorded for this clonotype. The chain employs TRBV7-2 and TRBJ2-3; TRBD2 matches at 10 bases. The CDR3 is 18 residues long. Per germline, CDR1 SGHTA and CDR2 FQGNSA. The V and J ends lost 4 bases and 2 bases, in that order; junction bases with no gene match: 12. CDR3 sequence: CASSSSGRAWGPTDTQYF. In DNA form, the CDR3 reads TGTGCCAGCAGCTCAAGCGGGAGGGCCTGGGGGCCCACAGATACGCAGTATTTT.

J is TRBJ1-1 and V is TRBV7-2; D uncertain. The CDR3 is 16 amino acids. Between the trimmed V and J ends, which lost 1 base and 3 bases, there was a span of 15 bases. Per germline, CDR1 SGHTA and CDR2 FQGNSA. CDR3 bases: TGTGCCAGCAGCTTAGGTGGGCGGGTCCTCGACACTGAAGCTTTCTTT. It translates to CASSLGGRVLDTEAFF.